The T cell receptor beta chain described here comes from a study of beta chain features in type 1 diabetes. Looking at the study overall: The patient and healthy donor groups were comparable for age, gender and cell yields. General observations from the study: TCRB CDR3s were moderately but significantly shorter in Type 1 diabetes patients in all four CD4+ subsets.

Only a few counts were recorded for this clone. Antigen unknown. Trimming took 4 bases from V and 4 from J; bases not matched to a gene: 12. Germline loops: CDR1 SGDLS, CDR2 YYNGEE. This CDR3 spans 16 amino acids. As every portion of the isolated RNA was reverse transcribed, the sequencing read expressed TCRB transcripts. The assay was immunoSEQ multiplex PCR, and TCRdb's table has in-frame clones only and misses some. The table shows about 160,000 clones, with 6.5% to 9.5% occurring only once. This TCR was sampled from a middle-aged woman with type 1 diabetes. Sequencing was performed on central memory CD4+ T cells from blood. The chain employs TRBV9 and TRBJ1-1; TRBD1 matches 8 bases. In nucleotides, the CDR3 is TGTGCCAGCAGCCCAGCTACGACAGGGGCGAGCACTGAAGCTTTCTTT. This sequence encodes CASSPATTGASTEAFF.